These T cell receptor beta chains were read from a single sample in a study of OX40 agonist ivuxolimab in advanced cancers. Data came from immunoSEQ multiplex PCR; TCRdb stores just in-frame clones and leaves some out. The sample lists approximately 8,200 clones, roughly nine tenths occurring once. The sequences come from CD4+ or CD8+ T cells sorted from blood, collected in a trial of the OX40 agonist ivuxolimab. These receptors were collected from an adult with an advanced solid tumor such as melanoma, head and neck, liver or kidney cancer. The CDR3 runs from the conserved cysteine through the conserved F or W. D genes are given only for firm matches. Not every row has a clone size; where given, it reads once, few, many or a size class.

D: NA; J: TRBJ1-2; size: NA; V: TRBV27; CDR3: CASSSLDSNYGYTF; DNA: TGTGCCAGCAGTTCCCTTGACAGCAACTATGGCTACACCTTC
D: NA; J: TRBJ1-2; size: once; V: TRBV11-2; CDR3: CASSLGRAVF; DNA: TGTGCCAGCAGCTTGGGCAGGGCAGTCTTC
D: NA; J: TRBJ1-3; size: NA; V: TRBV7-8; CDR3: CASSPRQVNSGNTIYF; DNA: TGTGCCAGCAGCCCTCGGCAGGTCAACTCTGGAAACACCATATATTTT
D: TRBD2; J: TRBJ2-2; size: NA; V: TRBV7-9; CDR3: CASSLSLTKTSGKWELFF; DNA: TGTGCCAGCAGCTTATCGCTAACGAAGACTAGCGGGAAATGGGAGCTGTTTTTT
D: NA; J: TRBJ1-1; size: NA; V: TRBV6-5; CDR3: CASGWNTEAFF; DNA: TGTGCCAGCGGATGGAACACTGAAGCTTTCTTT
D: TRBD2; J: TRBJ2-3; size: NA; V: TRBV6-6; CDR3: CASSSGRTSADTQYF; DNA: TGTGCCAGCAGTTCGGGACGGACTAGCGCAGATACGCAGTATTTT
D: TRBD2; J: TRBJ2-7; size: NA; V: TRBV4-1; CDR3: CASSLTSGSFYEQYF; DNA: TGCGCCAGCAGCCTGACTAGCGGGAGTTTCTACGAGCAGTACTTC
D: NA; J: TRBJ1-5; size: few; V: TRBV5-1; CDR3: CASSLLGNSNQPQHF; DNA: TGCGCCAGCAGCTTGCTAGGGAATAGCAATCAGCCCCAGCATTTT
D: NA; J: TRBJ2-7; size: NA; V: TRBV7-9; CDR3: CASSAPSGTGTYEQYF; DNA: TGTGCCAGCAGCGCTCCGTCCGGGACGGGTACCTACGAGCAGTACTTC
D: TRBD2; J: TRBJ2-3; size: NA; V: TRBV29-1; CDR3: CSVEGTSGTDTQYF; DNA: TGCAGCGTTGAGGGCACTAGCGGCACAGATACGCAGTATTTT
D: TRBD1; J: TRBJ1-4; size: NA; V: TRBV7-9; CDR3: CASSLVRGRDEKLFF; DNA: TGTGCCAGCAGCTTAGTGAGGGGGCGGGATGAAAAACTGTTTTTT
D: TRBD1; J: TRBJ2-7; size: NA; V: TRBV6-1; CDR3: CASSEAGTGANEQYF; DNA: TGTGCCAGCAGTGAGGCCGGGACAGGGGCCAACGAGCAGTACTTC
D: TRBD1; J: TRBJ1-1; size: NA; V: TRBV9; CDR3: CASSVEYRGGEAFF; DNA: TGTGCCAGCAGCGTAGAGTACAGGGGTGGTGAAGCTTTCTTT
D: TRBD2; J: TRBJ2-2; size: NA; V: TRBV28; CDR3: CASSFSGRAPGELFF; DNA: TGTGCCAGCAGTTTCAGCGGGAGGGCCCCCGGGGAGCTGTTTTTT
D: NA; J: TRBJ2-7; size: NA; V: TRBV27; CDR3: CASSTRDSKSSYEQYF; DNA: TGTGCCAGCAGTACGCGGGACTCGAAAAGCTCCTACGAGCAGTACTTC
D: TRBD2; J: TRBJ2-2; size: NA; V: TRBV6-6; CDR3: CATRLAEHTGELFF; DNA: TGTGCCACCAGACTAGCGGAGCATACCGGGGAGCTGTTTTTT
D: NA; J: TRBJ2-7; size: NA; V: TRBV4-1; CDR3: CASSQVSQDYEQYF; DNA: TGCGCCAGCAGCCAAGTCTCGCAGGACTACGAGCAGTACTTC
D: TRBD1; J: TRBJ2-5; size: few; V: TRBV7-9; CDR3: CASSSDRDGETQYF; DNA: TGTGCCAGCAGCTCCGACAGGGACGGGGAGACCCAGTACTTC
D: NA; J: TRBJ1-4; size: once; V: TRBV5-7; CDR3: CASSLVTGRDPEKLFF; DNA: TGTGCCAGCAGCTTGGTAACAGGGCGAGACCCCGAAAAACTGTTTTTT
D: NA; J: TRBJ2-5; size: NA; V: TRBV19; CDR3: CASTTRGQETQYF; DNA: TGTGCCAGTACGACGAGGGGTCAAGAGACCCAGTACTTC
D: NA; J: TRBJ1-1; size: NA; V: TRBV27; CDR3: CASSLGGSEAFF; DNA: TGTGCCAGCAGTTTAGGGGGTTCTGAAGCTTTCTTT
D: NA; J: TRBJ1-1; size: NA; V: TRBV7-9; CDR3: CASSYPRDTEAFF; DNA: TGTGCCAGCAGCTACCCCAGGGACACTGAAGCTTTCTTT
D: TRBD1; J: TRBJ2-5; size: few; V: TRBV7-9; CDR3: CASSQSQGARETQYF; DNA: TGTGCCAGCAGCCAATCACAGGGGGCTCGGGAGACCCAGTACTTC
D: TRBD2; J: TRBJ2-1; size: few; V: TRBV4-1; CDR3: CASSQVPSAGGYNEQFF; DNA: TGCGCCAGCAGCCAAGTTCCCTCGGCGGGAGGCTACAATGAGCAGTTCTTC
D: NA; J: TRBJ2-1; size: NA; V: TRBV7-3; CDR3: CASSSRPALVDEQFF; DNA: TGTGCCAGCAGCAGCCGGCCGGCCCTGGTAGATGAGCAGTTCTTC
D: NA; J: TRBJ2-7; size: NA; V: TRBV5-6; CDR3: CASSLAAFQVYEQYF; DNA: TGTGCCAGCAGCTTGGCCGCCTTCCAGGTCTACGAGCAGTACTTC
D: TRBD2; J: TRBJ2-1; size: NA; V: TRBV6-5; CDR3: CASSPTSGTYNEQFF; DNA: TGTGCCAGCAGCCCTACTAGCGGGACCTACAATGAGCAGTTCTTC
D: NA; J: TRBJ1-5; size: NA; V: TRBV27; CDR3: CASSGSPPDSNQPQHF; DNA: TGTGCCAGCAGTGGTTCGCCCCCAGATAGCAATCAGCCCCAGCATTTT
D: NA; J: TRBJ1-1; size: NA; V: TRBV4-1; CDR3: CASSLITTRQTEAFF; DNA: TGCGCCAGCAGCCTTATTACGACTAGGCAGACTGAAGCTTTCTTT
D: NA; J: TRBJ1-2; size: NA; V: TRBV2; CDR3: CASGPAGSATDYGYTF; DNA: TGTGCCAGCGGTCCCGCTGGGAGCGCTACGGACTATGGCTACACCTTC
D: NA; J: TRBJ1-2; size: NA; V: TRBV14; CDR3: CASSQDSAGGYTF; DNA: TGTGCCAGCAGCCAAGATTCAGCCGGAGGCTACACCTTC
D: NA; J: TRBJ2-1; size: NA; V: TRBV6-5; CDR3: CASSLLVDEQFF; DNA: TGTGCCAGCAGTCTCTTGGTCGATGAGCAGTTCTTC
D: NA; J: TRBJ1-6; size: NA; V: TRBV30; CDR3: CAWSVQAGHSPLHF; DNA: TGTGCCTGGAGTGTACAGGCAGGTCATTCACCCCTCCACTTT
D: NA; J: TRBJ2-7; size: once; V: TRBV19; CDR3: CASSILWGGTYEQYF; DNA: TGTGCCAGTAGTATTCTGTGGGGCGGAACCTACGAGCAGTACTTC
D: TRBD1; J: TRBJ1-2; size: NA; V: TRBV6-5; CDR3: CASRAGQGTGYTF; DNA: TGTGCCAGCAGGGCGGGACAGGGGACTGGCTACACCTTC
D: TRBD1; J: TRBJ2-7; size: once; V: TRBV6-6; CDR3: CASSTGTGVNEQYF; DNA: TGTGCCAGCAGTACCGGGACAGGGGTGAACGAGCAGTACTTC
D: TRBD1; J: TRBJ2-2; size: NA; V: TRBV5-4; CDR3: CASSLAGTGPGELFF; DNA: TGTGCCAGCAGCTTGGCCGGGACAGGGCCCGGGGAGCTGTTTTTT
D: NA; J: TRBJ1-2; size: NA; V: TRBV27; CDR3: CASTPTLRGEGYTF; DNA: TGTGCCAGCACACCTACACTCAGGGGAGAGGGCTACACCTTC
D: NA; J: TRBJ1-1; size: NA; V: TRBV7-9; CDR3: CASSYSWNTEAFF; DNA: TGTGCCAGCAGCTATAGTTGGAACACTGAAGCTTTCTTT
D: TRBD2; J: TRBJ2-3; size: NA; V: TRBV7-2; CDR3: CASNLLAPPGSDTQYF; DNA: TGTGCCAGCAACCTACTAGCGCCTCCTGGATCAGATACGCAGTATTTT
D: NA; J: TRBJ2-7; size: NA; V: TRBV27; CDR3: CASSLVQGNPYEQYF; DNA: TGTGCCAGCAGTTTAGTCCAGGGGAATCCCTACGAGCAGTACTTC
D: NA; J: TRBJ2-3; size: NA; V: TRBV6-4; CDR3: CASSDSPDDTDTQYF; DNA: TGTGCCAGCAGTGACTCGCCCGACGACACAGATACGCAGTATTTT
D: TRBD1; J: TRBJ1-1; size: NA; V: TRBV18; CDR3: CASSSGSGQGADGFTEAFF; DNA: TGTGCCAGCTCATCAGGCTCGGGACAGGGGGCAGATGGGTTCACTGAAGCTTTCTTT
D: NA; J: TRBJ2-1; size: NA; V: TRBV28; CDR3: CASSLGSEFDEQFF; DNA: TGTGCCAGCAGTTTGGGTAGTGAGTTTGATGAGCAGTTCTTC
D: TRBD2; J: TRBJ2-7; size: NA; V: TRBV4-1; CDR3: CASSQYLGGGYEQYF; DNA: TGCGCCAGCAGCCAATACCTCGGGGGGGGGTACGAGCAGTACTTC
D: NA; J: TRBJ2-5; size: NA; V: TRBV7-9; CDR3: CASSLRSSPGLTQYF; DNA: TGTGCCAGCAGCTTACGTTCTTCTCCAGGGCTTACCCAGTACTTC
D: NA; J: TRBJ1-1; size: NA; V: TRBV7-9; CDR3: CASSLVGGRTEAFF; DNA: TGTGCCAGCAGCTTAGTCGGGGGGAGGACTGAAGCTTTCTTT
D: NA; J: TRBJ2-3; size: NA; V: TRBV6-4; CDR3: CASSDRDSDTQYF; DNA: TGTGCCAGCAGTGACAGGGACTCAGATACGCAGTATTTT
D: TRBD2; J: TRBJ2-7; size: NA; V: TRBV5-5; CDR3: CASSPFSGTSYEQYF; DNA: TGTGCCAGCAGCCCTTTTAGCGGGACCTCCTACGAGCAGTACTTC
D: NA; J: TRBJ1-5; size: NA; V: TRBV28; CDR3: CASSLGRTGNQPQHF; DNA: TGTGCCAGCAGTTTAGGTAGGACAGGCAATCAGCCCCAGCATTTT
D: TRBD2; J: TRBJ2-7; size: NA; V: TRBV9; CDR3: CASSAAETSGSYEQYF; DNA: TGTGCCAGCAGCGCCGCGGAGACTAGCGGGAGTTACGAGCAGTACTTC
D: NA; J: TRBJ2-7; size: NA; V: TRBV6-1; CDR3: CASRAAGQLYEQYF; DNA: TGTGCCAGCAGGGCAGCGGGACAGCTCTACGAGCAGTACTTC
D: NA; J: TRBJ1-3; size: once; V: TRBV12-5; CDR3: CASGFLGGNTIYF; DNA: TGTGCTAGTGGTTTTTTAGGTGGAAACACCATATATTTT
D: TRBD1; J: TRBJ2-7; size: NA; V: TRBV7-8; CDR3: CASSFSGTAYEQYF; DNA: TGTGCCAGCAGCTTCTCCGGGACAGCCTACGAGCAGTACTTC
D: TRBD2; J: TRBJ2-3; size: NA; V: TRBV10-2; CDR3: CASTELAGFTDTQYF; DNA: TGCGCCAGCACAGAACTAGCGGGTTTCACAGATACGCAGTATTTT
D: NA; J: TRBJ2-5; size: NA; V: TRBV7-9; CDR3: CASSLQEAGPQETQYF; DNA: TGTGCCAGCAGCTTGCAGGAGGCCGGGCCTCAAGAGACCCAGTACTTC
D: NA; J: TRBJ2-3; size: NA; V: TRBV5-1; CDR3: CASSLYGIHTQYF; DNA: TGCGCCAGCAGCTTGTACGGCATACATACGCAGTATTTT